These T cell receptor beta chains were read from a single sample in a study of cytomegalovirus exposure and HLA in healthy donors. Sequenced by immunoSEQ multiplex PCR; TCRdb stores in-frame clones only, minus some. In the table there are 75,000 to 95,000 clones, roughly 67% of which are singletons. Material: PBMCs. These TCRs come from a woman aged 45-65 years in good health and CMV-seropositive. CDR3s include the opening cysteine and the closing phenylalanine or tryptophan. D genes are given only for firm matches. Size values are once, few and many counts, or a class for expanded clones, and some rows have none.

V gene: TRBV2; clone size: -; D gene: TRBD1; J gene: TRBJ1-2; CDR3 protein: CASTRDSYGYTF; CDR3 DNA: TGTGCCAGCACCCGGGACAGTTATGGCTACACCTTC
V gene: TRBV29-1; clone size: -; D gene: TRBD1; J gene: TRBJ2-5; CDR3 protein: CSASRGTGLQETQYF; CDR3 DNA: TGCAGCGCGTCAAGAGGGACAGGCCTTCAAGAGACCCAGTACTTC
V gene: TRBV19; clone size: few; D gene: -; J gene: TRBJ1-3; CDR3 protein: CASSYGGLDGNTIYF; CDR3 DNA: TGTGCCAGTTCCTACGGGGGGTTAGATGGAAACACCATATATTTT
V gene: TRBV5-5; clone size: -; D gene: -; J gene: TRBJ1-1; CDR3 protein: CASSLVQDTEAFF; CDR3 DNA: TGTGCCAGCAGCTTGGTCCAGGACACTGAAGCTTTCTTT
V gene: TRBV19; clone size: -; D gene: -; J gene: TRBJ1-1; CDR3 protein: CASSMRGDVTEAFF; CDR3 DNA: TGTGCCAGTAGTATGCGGGGGGATGTTACTGAAGCTTTCTTT
V gene: TRBV9; clone size: -; D gene: TRBD1; J gene: TRBJ2-1; CDR3 protein: CASSAQGATYNEQFF; CDR3 DNA: TGTGCCAGCAGCGCTCAGGGGGCCACCTACAATGAGCAGTTCTTC
V gene: TRBV30; clone size: -; D gene: TRBD1; J gene: TRBJ2-7; CDR3 protein: CAWSGTGTGGYEQYF; CDR3 DNA: TGTGCCTGGAGTGGGACCGGGACAGGGGGCTACGAGCAGTACTTC
V gene: TRBV28; clone size: many; D gene: TRBD1; J gene: TRBJ1-4; CDR3 protein: CASSTGGTNEKLFF; CDR3 DNA: TGTGCCAGCAGTACAGGGGGGACTAATGAAAAACTGTTTTTT
V gene: TRBV13; clone size: -; D gene: TRBD2; J gene: TRBJ2-2; CDR3 protein: CASSRTSGGSFRELFF; CDR3 DNA: TGTGCCAGCAGCCGGACTAGCGGGGGGAGCTTCCGGGAGCTGTTTTTT
V gene: TRBV4-3; clone size: -; D gene: TRBD2; J gene: TRBJ2-1; CDR3 protein: CASSPQAGGNNEQFF; CDR3 DNA: TGCGCCAGCAGCCCACAAGCGGGGGGTAACAATGAGCAGTTCTTC
V gene: TRBV6-5; clone size: few; D gene: -; J gene: TRBJ2-3; CDR3 protein: CASSFGQSTDTQYF; CDR3 DNA: TGTGCCAGCAGTTTTGGGCAAAGCACAGATACGCAGTATTTT
V gene: TRBV6-1; clone size: -; D gene: -; J gene: TRBJ1-1; CDR3 protein: CASSELREYTEAFF; CDR3 DNA: TGTGCCAGCAGTGAATTGAGGGAATACACTGAAGCTTTCTTT
V gene: TRBV19; clone size: -; D gene: TRBD1; J gene: TRBJ1-2; CDR3 protein: CASSSGQGYLYGYTF; CDR3 DNA: TGTGCCAGTAGTAGCGGACAGGGCTACCTCTATGGCTACACCTTC
V gene: TRBV4-3; clone size: few; D gene: TRBD1; J gene: TRBJ1-4; CDR3 protein: CASSQGQTNEKLFF; CDR3 DNA: TGCGCCAGCAGCCAGGGACAGACTAATGAAAAACTGTTTTTT
V gene: TRBV10-3; clone size: few; D gene: TRBD2; J gene: TRBJ2-3; CDR3 protein: CAISTQRGRTDTQYF; CDR3 DNA: TGTGCCATCAGTACCCAGCGGGGGAGAACAGATACGCAGTATTTT
V gene: TRBV6-5; clone size: few; D gene: TRBD1; J gene: TRBJ1-1; CDR3 protein: CASISGQGATEAFF; CDR3 DNA: TGTGCCAGCATTTCGGGACAGGGGGCCACTGAAGCTTTCTTT
V gene: TRBV30; clone size: -; D gene: -; J gene: TRBJ1-1; CDR3 protein: CAWMQVLMNTEAFF; CDR3 DNA: TGTGCCTGGATGCAGGTCCTCATGAACACTGAAGCTTTCTTT
V gene: TRBV7-9; clone size: -; D gene: TRBD2; J gene: TRBJ2-5; CDR3 protein: CASSLGLAGETQYF; CDR3 DNA: TGTGCCAGCAGCTTAGGACTAGCAGGGGAGACCCAGTACTTC
V gene: TRBV30; clone size: -; D gene: -; J gene: TRBJ2-1; CDR3 protein: CASSMLSLSNEQFF; CDR3 DNA: TGTGCCTCTTCGATGCTCTCCCTATCCAATGAGCAGTTCTTC
V gene: TRBV30; clone size: -; D gene: -; J gene: TRBJ1-1; CDR3 protein: CAWSASQGGRAFF; CDR3 DNA: TGTGCCTGGAGCGCCTCACAGGGAGGGAGGGCTTTCTTT
V gene: TRBV2; clone size: -; D gene: -; J gene: TRBJ1-1; CDR3 protein: CASSQGAAEAFF; CDR3 DNA: TGTGCCAGCAGCCAGGGTGCAGCTGAAGCTTTCTTT
V gene: TRBV7-2; clone size: -; D gene: TRBD2; J gene: TRBJ2-3; CDR3 protein: CASSPGTSGHPGITQYF; CDR3 DNA: TGTGCCAGCAGCCCGGGGACTAGCGGGCACCCTGGGATAACGCAGTATTTT
V gene: TRBV12-5; clone size: few; D gene: -; J gene: TRBJ1-2; CDR3 protein: CASGPTTPNYGYTF; CDR3 DNA: TGTGCTAGTGGTCCCACGACACCTAACTATGGCTACACCTTC
V gene: TRBV5-1; clone size: -; D gene: TRBD1; J gene: TRBJ1-1; CDR3 protein: CASSLGQGAGTEAFF; CDR3 DNA: TGCGCCAGCAGCTTGGGACAGGGGGCTGGGACTGAAGCTTTCTTT
V gene: TRBV5-6; clone size: -; D gene: TRBD2; J gene: TRBJ2-3; CDR3 protein: CASSLLQLAGSDTQYF; CDR3 DNA: TGTGCCAGCAGCTTATTACAACTAGCGGGTTCGGATACGCAGTATTTT
V gene: TRBV28; clone size: -; D gene: TRBD1; J gene: TRBJ1-2; CDR3 protein: CASSAAFRDRSSYGYTF; CDR3 DNA: TGTGCCAGCAGTGCGGCCTTCCGGGACAGGTCTAGCTATGGCTACACCTTC
V gene: TRBV6-5; clone size: -; D gene: -; J gene: TRBJ2-1; CDR3 protein: CASSYVSEGYNEQFF; CDR3 DNA: TGTGCCAGCAGTTACGTTAGCGAGGGATACAATGAGCAGTTCTTC
V gene: TRBV9; clone size: -; D gene: TRBD2; J gene: TRBJ2-7; CDR3 protein: CASSVSGGAGYEQYF; CDR3 DNA: TGTGCCAGCAGCGTCAGCGGGGGGGCCGGGTACGAGCAGTACTTC
V gene: TRBV28; clone size: few; D gene: TRBD1; J gene: TRBJ1-5; CDR3 protein: CASSLSWGQGYQPQHF; CDR3 DNA: TGTGCCAGCAGTTTATCCTGGGGACAGGGCTATCAGCCCCAGCATTTT
V gene: TRBV29-1; clone size: -; D gene: -; J gene: TRBJ1-1; CDR3 protein: CSVDEQGIRGTEAFF; CDR3 DNA: TGCAGCGTTGACGAACAGGGAATTAGGGGGACTGAAGCTTTCTTT
V gene: TRBV5-4; clone size: -; D gene: TRBD2; J gene: TRBJ2-1; CDR3 protein: CASSLTSGGAGEQFF; CDR3 DNA: TGTGCCAGCAGCCTGACTAGCGGGGGGGCCGGTGAGCAGTTCTTC
V gene: TRBV6-5; clone size: -; D gene: TRBD2; J gene: TRBJ2-7; CDR3 protein: CASSYSQRGYSYEQYF; CDR3 DNA: TGTGCCAGCAGTTACTCGCAGCGGGGGTACTCCTACGAGCAGTACTTC
V gene: TRBV7-6; clone size: -; D gene: TRBD1; J gene: TRBJ2-7; CDR3 protein: CASSTDPGQRMDEQYF; CDR3 DNA: TGTGCCAGCAGCACTGACCCGGGACAGCGAATGGACGAGCAGTACTTC
V gene: TRBV30; clone size: -; D gene: -; J gene: TRBJ1-5; CDR3 protein: CAWSVQRGFFQPQHF; CDR3 DNA: TGTGCCTGGAGTGTACAAAGAGGGTTTTTTCAGCCCCAGCATTTT
V gene: TRBV5-4; clone size: -; D gene: -; J gene: TRBJ2-3; CDR3 protein: CASSLGGGAPDTQYF; CDR3 DNA: TGTGCCAGCAGCCTGGGTGGGGGGGCCCCAGATACGCAGTATTTT
V gene: TRBV7-9; clone size: -; D gene: TRBD1; J gene: TRBJ2-7; CDR3 protein: CASSPRDRAYEQYF; CDR3 DNA: TGTGCCAGCAGCCCCCGGGACAGAGCCTACGAGCAGTACTTC
V gene: TRBV7-9; clone size: -; D gene: -; J gene: TRBJ1-2; CDR3 protein: CASSFEDSTNYGYTF; CDR3 DNA: TGTGCCAGCAGCTTTGAGGACAGTACAAACTATGGCTACACCTTC
V gene: TRBV6-6; clone size: few; D gene: TRBD1; J gene: TRBJ1-1; CDR3 protein: CAISDWDRENTEAFF; CDR3 DNA: TGTGCCATCAGTGACTGGGACAGGGAGAACACTGAAGCTTTCTTT
V gene: TRBV19; clone size: few; D gene: -; J gene: TRBJ1-1; CDR3 protein: CASSMRSWEAFF; CDR3 DNA: TGTGCCAGTAGTATGAGATCCTGGGAAGCTTTCTTT
V gene: TRBV30; clone size: -; D gene: -; J gene: TRBJ1-5; CDR3 protein: CAWSMGDSNQPQHF; CDR3 DNA: TGTGCCTGGAGTATGGGAGATAGCAATCAGCCCCAGCATTTT
V gene: TRBV7-9; clone size: -; D gene: TRBD1; J gene: TRBJ1-2; CDR3 protein: CASSQRTGGPYGYTF; CDR3 DNA: TGTGCCAGCAGCCAAAGGACAGGTGGACCCTATGGCTACACCTTC
V gene: TRBV7-2; clone size: -; D gene: -; J gene: TRBJ2-7; CDR3 protein: CASSPFSYEQYF; CDR3 DNA: TGTGCCAGCAGCCCATTCTCCTACGAGCAGTACTTC
V gene: TRBV6-5; clone size: -; D gene: TRBD1; J gene: TRBJ1-2; CDR3 protein: CASSSGQVYTF; CDR3 DNA: TGTGCCAGCAGTTCGGGACAGGTCTACACCTTC
V gene: TRBV6-5; clone size: -; D gene: -; J gene: TRBJ1-6; CDR3 protein: CASSRPGVGNSPLHF; CDR3 DNA: TGTGCCAGCAGTCGCCCCGGGGTGGGCAATTCACCCCTCCACTTT
V gene: TRBV4-3; clone size: once; D gene: -; J gene: TRBJ2-2; CDR3 protein: CASSHESTGELFF; CDR3 DNA: TGCGCCAGCAGCCACGAGTCAACCGGGGAGCTGTTTTTT
V gene: TRBV30; clone size: -; D gene: -; J gene: TRBJ2-7; CDR3 protein: CAWSRAGGPRYYEQYF; CDR3 DNA: TGTGCCTGGAGTCGTGCCGGCGGGCCGAGATATTACGAGCAGTACTTC
V gene: TRBV7-8; clone size: few; D gene: -; J gene: TRBJ2-1; CDR3 protein: CASSFERGGPYNEQFF; CDR3 DNA: TGTGCCAGCAGCTTTGAGAGGGGGGGGCCCTACAATGAGCAGTTCTTC
V gene: TRBV11-2; clone size: -; D gene: TRBD2; J gene: TRBJ2-1; CDR3 protein: CASSLGGGEQFF; CDR3 DNA: TGTGCCAGCAGCTTAGGCGGGGGTGAGCAGTTCTTC
V gene: TRBV19; clone size: -; D gene: -; J gene: TRBJ2-1; CDR3 protein: CASSIDLEYLSYNEQFF; CDR3 DNA: TGTGCCAGTAGTATAGATCTGGAGTACCTCTCCTACAATGAGCAGTTCTTC
V gene: TRBV11-2; clone size: -; D gene: TRBD2; J gene: TRBJ2-1; CDR3 protein: CASSQQLATYNEQFF; CDR3 DNA: TGTGCCAGCAGCCAACAACTAGCGACCTACAATGAGCAGTTCTTC
V gene: TRBV29-1; clone size: -; D gene: TRBD2; J gene: TRBJ2-3; CDR3 protein: CSVENRGGTDTQYF; CDR3 DNA: TGCAGCGTTGAAAATCGGGGGGGGACAGATACGCAGTATTTT
V gene: TRBV4-2; clone size: -; D gene: TRBD1; J gene: TRBJ1-3; CDR3 protein: CASSQTGGRGNTIYF; CDR3 DNA: TGTGCCAGCAGCCAGACAGGGGGAAGGGGAAACACCATATATTTT
V gene: TRBV9; clone size: -; D gene: -; J gene: TRBJ2-1; CDR3 protein: CASSEQGTSYNEQFF; CDR3 DNA: TGTGCCAGCAGCGAGCAGGGGACCTCCTACAATGAGCAGTTCTTC
V gene: TRBV2; clone size: -; D gene: TRBD1; J gene: TRBJ1-5; CDR3 protein: CASKRTGDRNQPQHF; CDR3 DNA: TGTGCCAGCAAACGGACAGGGGACCGCAATCAGCCCCAGCATTTT
V gene: TRBV2; clone size: once; D gene: TRBD1; J gene: TRBJ2-5; CDR3 protein: CASSEVLTGMYQETQYF; CDR3 DNA: TGTGCCAGCAGTGAAGTCTTGACAGGGATGTACCAAGAGACCCAGTACTTC
V gene: TRBV19; clone size: once; D gene: TRBD1; J gene: TRBJ1-5; CDR3 protein: CASSKSGTGWQPQHF; CDR3 DNA: TGTGCCAGTAGTAAATCCGGGACAGGGTGGCAGCCCCAGCATTTT
V gene: TRBV5-6; clone size: -; D gene: -; J gene: TRBJ1-1; CDR3 protein: CASSFTGTEAFF; CDR3 DNA: TGTGCCAGCAGCTTTACGGGCACTGAAGCTTTCTTT